This is a list of T cell receptor beta chains from one sample in a study of OX40 agonist ivuxolimab in advanced cancers. The table came from immunoSEQ multiplex PCR; TCRdb's copy has only in-frame clones and leaves some out. The top ten hold around 3.4% of the sample, which has 40,000 to 45,000 clones, around 87% seen once. Sequencing used CD4+ or CD8+ T cells sorted from blood, obtained in a trial of the OX40 agonist ivuxolimab. Receptors originate from an adult with an advanced solid tumor such as melanoma, head and neck, liver or kidney cancer. Both conserved end residues are part of each CDR3. Fields, in order: V gene, clone size, J gene, D gene, CDR3 protein, CDR3 DNA. D genes are given only for firm matches. Some rows mark clone size as missing; the rest say once, few, many or name a class of expanded clone.

TRBV2,.,TRBJ2-2,TRBD2,CASTSGNTGELFF,TGTGCCAGCACTAGCGGGAACACCGGGGAGCTGTTTTTT
TRBV29-1,few,TRBJ1-5,.,CSVGGPNQPQHF,TGCAGCGTGGGGGGCCCAAATCAGCCCCAGCATTTT
TRBV18,.,TRBJ2-7,TRBD2,CASSPHRLAGGSREQYF,TGTGCCAGCTCACCACACCGACTAGCGGGGGGGTCTCGGGAGCAGTACTTC
TRBV11-3,.,TRBJ2-7,.,CASSTDRAYEQYF,TGTGCCAGCAGCACGGACCGAGCCTACGAGCAGTACTTC
TRBV6-6,.,TRBJ1-2,.,CASSYGGRANYGYTF,TGTGCCAGCAGTTACGGGGGGAGAGCTAACTATGGCTACACCTTC
TRBV19,.,TRBJ1-2,.,CASSTPGGYTF,TGTGCCAGTAGTACCCCGGGAGGCTACACCTTC
TRBV7-6,.,TRBJ2-7,.,CASSLAGDSYEQYF,TGTGCCAGCAGCTTAGCGGGGGATTCCTACGAGCAGTACTTC
TRBV5-1,.,TRBJ2-2,TRBD2,CASSPLTSGTGELFF,TGCGCCAGCAGTCCCCTGACTAGCGGCACCGGGGAGCTGTTTTTT
TRBV10-2,.,TRBJ1-2,.,CASKEAGSTYGYTF,TGCGCCAGCAAGGAGGCAGGGAGCACTTATGGCTACACCTTC
TRBV7-8,.,TRBJ2-1,TRBD1,CASSFRTGARNEQFF,TGTGCCAGCAGCTTTCGGACAGGGGCGAGGAATGAGCAGTTCTTC
TRBV6-5,.,TRBJ2-7,.,CASKGGGEQYF,TGTGCCAGCAAGGGGGGCGGTGAGCAGTACTTC
TRBV2,.,TRBJ1-6,.,CASRPGTGNSPLHF,TGTGCCAGCAGGCCGGGGACGGGTAATTCACCCCTCCACTTT
TRBV4-2,.,TRBJ2-7,.,CASSQDGGVGEQYF,TGTGCCAGCAGCCAAGACGGTGGAGTGGGAGAGCAGTACTTC
TRBV11-2,.,TRBJ1-2,.,CASSLGAVSYGYTF,TGTGCCAGCAGCCTTGGGGCAGTCTCTTATGGCTACACCTTC
TRBV5-6,.,TRBJ2-7,TRBD1,CASSWGQQFYEQYF,TGTGCCAGCAGCTGGGGACAGCAGTTCTACGAGCAGTACTTC
TRBV25-1,once,TRBJ2-7,.,CASSDPGGGYEQYF,TGTGCCAGCAGTGACCCTGGAGGGGGCTACGAGCAGTACTTC
TRBV7-9,.,TRBJ1-4,.,CASRLGASEKLFF,TGTGCCAGCAGATTAGGGGCAAGTGAAAAACTGTTTTTT
TRBV7-2,once,TRBJ2-3,TRBD2,CASSTRTSGFPDTQYF,TGTGCCAGCAGCACCCGGACTAGCGGGTTCCCAGATACGCAGTATTTT
TRBV7-9,.,TRBJ2-7,.,CASSDREQYF,TGTGCCAGCAGCGACAGGGAGCAGTACTTC
TRBV6-1,.,TRBJ2-7,.,CASSERRFYEQYF,TGTGCCAGCAGTGAACGCAGATTCTACGAGCAGTACTTC
TRBV7-8,.,TRBJ1-2,.,CASSPREGRTNYGYTF,TGTGCCAGCAGCCCTCGGGAGGGCAGAACTAACTATGGCTACACCTTC
TRBV27,.,TRBJ2-3,TRBD2,CASSFYTSLTSGTHTDTQYF,TGTGCCAGCAGTTTCTATACCTCTTTGACTAGCGGGACCCACACAGATACGCAGTATTTT
TRBV15,.,TRBJ1-3,.,CATSRHGGNTIYF,TGTGCCACCAGCAGACATGGTGGGAACACCATATATTTT
TRBV28,.,TRBJ2-7,TRBD2,CASSFLLAGASEQYF,TGTGCCAGCAGTTTCTTGCTAGCGGGAGCGTCCGAGCAGTACTTC
TRBV6-5,.,TRBJ2-1,.,CASSLDRLSYNEQFF,TGTGCCAGCAGCCTCGACAGGCTATCCTACAATGAGCAGTTCTTC
TRBV2,.,TRBJ1-4,.,CASSGGFGDGKLFF,TGTGCCAGCAGCGGGGGATTCGGGGACGGAAAACTGTTTTTT
TRBV29-1,.,TRBJ2-7,.,CSVEVGAEQYF,TGCAGCGTTGAGGTAGGGGCCGAGCAGTACTTC
TRBV4-3,.,TRBJ1-1,TRBD1,CASSHKPGQWNTEAFF,TGCGCCAGCAGCCATAAACCGGGACAGTGGAACACTGAAGCTTTCTTT
TRBV19,.,TRBJ2-2,TRBD1,CASSRLGTGSTGELFF,TGTGCCAGTAGTAGGTTGGGGACAGGGAGTACCGGGGAGCTGTTTTTT
TRBV18,.,TRBJ2-7,TRBD2,CASSPGILAGVTTTEYF,TGTGCCAGCTCACCAGGGATTCTAGCGGGAGTAACCACTACGGAGTACTTC
TRBV4-2,.,TRBJ2-5,TRBD2,CASNPEAGVKETQYF,TGTGCCAGCAACCCCGAAGCGGGAGTCAAAGAGACCCAGTACTTC
TRBV11-3,.,TRBJ1-2,TRBD1,CASSLGDRIDGYTF,TGTGCCAGCAGCCTGGGGGACAGAATAGATGGCTACACCTTC
TRBV27,.,TRBJ1-3,.,CASSLGYGGNTIYF,TGTGCCAGCAGTTTAGGGTATGGTGGAAACACCATATATTTT
TRBV12-5,.,TRBJ1-1,TRBD1,CASGLVTGDTEAFF,TGTGCTAGTGGTTTGGTAACAGGGGACACTGAAGCTTTCTTT
TRBV15,.,TRBJ1-3,.,CATSRASSGNTIYF,TGTGCCACCAGCAGAGCGAGCTCTGGAAACACCATATATTTT
TRBV5-1,.,TRBJ2-7,.,CASSFGTGRAGGEQYF,TGCGCCAGCAGCTTCGGGACAGGCCGGGCGGGGGGCGAGCAGTACTTC
TRBV27,.,TRBJ1-5,TRBD1,CASPDRGSNQPQHF,TGTGCCAGCCCGGACAGGGGCAGCAATCAGCCCCAGCATTTT
TRBV6-6,once,TRBJ1-3,.,CASSLMTGNTIYF,TGTGCCAGCAGCCTAATGACAGGAAACACCATATATTTT
TRBV2,.,TRBJ1-1,TRBD1,CASSGQGAGNTEAFF,TGTGCCAGCAGTGGTCAGGGGGCAGGGAACACTGAAGCTTTCTTT
TRBV6-1,.,TRBJ2-7,.,CASSEMPRGPLEQYF,TGTGCCAGCAGTGAAATGCCCAGGGGTCCCCTCGAGCAGTACTTC
TRBV5-4,once,TRBJ2-1,TRBD2,CASSLALAGAYNEQFF,TGTGCCAGCAGCTTGGCCCTAGCGGGAGCCTACAATGAGCAGTTCTTC
TRBV11-3,.,TRBJ2-1,TRBD2,CASSSGGGPGSYNEQFF,TGTGCCAGCAGCTCCGGGGGAGGGCCGGGCTCCTACAATGAGCAGTTCTTC
TRBV10-2,.,TRBJ2-1,.,CASRRAQEQFF,TGCGCCAGCAGGAGGGCCCAGGAGCAGTTCTTC
TRBV19,.,TRBJ1-6,.,CASSMGEGRNSPLHF,TGTGCCAGTAGTATGGGAGAGGGAAGGAATTCACCCCTCCACTTT
TRBV6-5,.,TRBJ1-5,.,CASSPLGLKNQPQHF,TGTGCCAGCAGTCCCCTGGGACTAAAAAATCAGCCCCAGCATTTT
TRBV5-4,.,TRBJ2-3,.,CASIEGGTDTQYF,TGTGCCAGCATTGAGGGCGGAACAGATACGCAGTATTTT
TRBV5-5,.,TRBJ2-7,TRBD2,CASSFGRELGEQYF,TGTGCCAGCAGCTTCGGGCGGGAGCTTGGCGAGCAGTACTTC
TRBV19,.,TRBJ2-1,TRBD2,CATEGLAGVNEQFF,TGTGCCACCGAGGGACTAGCGGGAGTAAATGAGCAGTTCTTC
TRBV28,.,TRBJ2-7,TRBD1,CASNRGGTGNEQYF,TGTGCCAGCAACCGAGGGGGGACAGGGAACGAGCAGTACTTC
TRBV30,.,TRBJ2-7,TRBD2,CAWGQTSWEQYF,TGTGCCTGGGGCCAGACTAGCTGGGAGCAGTACTTC